The entry below gives a single T cell receptor (beta chain) sequence along with its context. The antigen is undetermined. Before sequencing took place, the ViraFEST assay used viral peptide pools to expand antigen-specific CD4+ T cells. On roughly day 9 of culture, CD4+ T cells were separated out. Two doses of either BNT162b2 or mRNA-1273 were given to each participant. At days 3 and 7, half of the medium was exchanged for IL-2 medium. This CDR3 has 14 residues. Trimming took off 8 bases at V and 0 bases at J, with 13 bases between the two ends. Germline V CDR1 and CDR2: MNHEY, SVGAGI. Sequenced by immunoSEQ multiplex PCR; TCRdb stores in-frame clones only, minus some. The profile shows about 28,000 clones, around 79% of them singletons. The sample belongs to a study of vaccination effects on CD4 cells after COVID-19. Overall study context: Following the second dose by a median of 72 days, the post-vaccine samples were obtained. Study-wide points: Both infection-induced and vaccine-induced clones contracted markedly at late post-vaccination timepoints.

The J gene is TRBJ1-1, the V gene TRBV6-5, with a tentative D call TRBD1 (5 bases). The TCR sequence derives from a human donor who received a COVID-19 vaccine. The input for sequencing was CD4+ T cells from PBMCs cultured with HCoV-NL63 spike peptides, taken after COVID-19 vaccination. CDR3 DNA sequence: TGTGCCAGCCAGGGAACACACATGAACACTGAAGCTTTCTTT. It codes for CASQGTHMNTEAFF.